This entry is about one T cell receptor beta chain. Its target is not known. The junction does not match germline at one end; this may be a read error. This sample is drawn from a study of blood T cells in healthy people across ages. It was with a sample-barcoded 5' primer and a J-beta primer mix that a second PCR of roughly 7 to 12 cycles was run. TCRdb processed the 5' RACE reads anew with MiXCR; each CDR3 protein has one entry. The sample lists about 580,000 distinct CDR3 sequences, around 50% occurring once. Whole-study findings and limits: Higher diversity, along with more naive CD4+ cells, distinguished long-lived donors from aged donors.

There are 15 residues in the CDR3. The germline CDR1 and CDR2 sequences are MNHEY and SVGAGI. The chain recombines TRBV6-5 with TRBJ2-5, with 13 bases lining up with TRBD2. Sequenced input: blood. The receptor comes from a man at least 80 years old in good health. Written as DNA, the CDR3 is TGTGCCGGCGGAAGGGGACTAGCGGGACAAGAGACCCAGCACTTC. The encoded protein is CAGGRGLAGQETQHF.